This T cell receptor (beta chain) comes out of a study of T cell responses to AZD1222 COVID-19 vaccine. Study findings and constraints: Along spike, vaccine-associated CD4 TCRs were found throughout, with dominance at 160-218 and 743-854. Increased Spike-specific TCR breadth and depth were observed after two AZD1222 doses. Repertoires were obtained only post-peak T cell response.

This CDR3 region has 13 residues. V lost 4 bases and J lost 4; bases outside the gene matches: 4. The germline V gene has CDR1 MNHEY and CDR2 SVGEGT. To note about this clone: Its antigen remains unknown.

Assay used: immunoSEQ multiplex PCR; TCRdb lists only in-frame clones, some missing. The sample contains around 120,000 clones, approximately 80% of which appear only once. This clonotype was sampled from an adult who received the AZD1222 COVID-19 vaccine. The sample here was peripheral blood, taken 28 days after the second AZD1222 dose. This sequence joins TRBV6-2 or TRBV6-3 and TRBJ2-7, with 7 bases matching TRBD1. In nucleotides, the CDR3 is TGTGCCAGCAGTTCCCCGACAGGGTACGAGCAGTACTTC. Translation gives CASSSPTGYEQYF.